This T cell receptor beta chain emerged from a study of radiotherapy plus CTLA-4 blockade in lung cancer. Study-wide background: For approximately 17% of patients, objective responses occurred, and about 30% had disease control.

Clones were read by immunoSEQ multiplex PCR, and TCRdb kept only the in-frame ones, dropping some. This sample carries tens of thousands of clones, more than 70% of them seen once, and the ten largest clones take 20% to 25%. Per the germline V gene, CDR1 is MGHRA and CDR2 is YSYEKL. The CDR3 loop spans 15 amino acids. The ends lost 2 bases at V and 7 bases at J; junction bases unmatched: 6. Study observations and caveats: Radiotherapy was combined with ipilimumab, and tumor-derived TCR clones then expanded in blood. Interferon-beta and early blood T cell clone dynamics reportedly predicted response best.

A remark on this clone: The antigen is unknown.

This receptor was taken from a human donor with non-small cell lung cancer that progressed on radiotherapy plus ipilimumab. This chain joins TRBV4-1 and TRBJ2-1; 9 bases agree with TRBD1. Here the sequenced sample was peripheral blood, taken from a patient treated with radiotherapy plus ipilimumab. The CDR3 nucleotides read TGCGCCAGCAGCCAACGTGGGACAGGGCGGAATGAGCAGTTCTTC. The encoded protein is CASSQRGTGRNEQFF.